This T cell receptor beta chain was observed in a study of T cell changes during pregnancy in multiple sclerosis. Clones were sequenced by immunoSEQ multiplex PCR, and TCRdb holds only the in-frame ones, with some missing. The sample carries 60,000 to 85,000 clones, approximately 90% recorded once. The CDR3 totals 15 residues. The V and J ends lost 8 bases and 0 bases, in that order; junction bases with no gene match: 7. The germline gives CDR1 SGHNT, CDR2 YENEEA. This sequence joins TRBV11-3 and TRBJ2-3; TRBD2 aligns across 8 bases. This receptor was obtained from a female donor with multiple sclerosis, enrolled in a pregnancy study. The sample was peripheral blood, taken in the second trimester of pregnancy. CDR3 sequence reads: CASGRGGYSTDTQYF. CDR3 nucleotide sequence: TGTGCCAGCGGCCGCGGGGGGTATAGCACAGATACGCAGTATTTT.